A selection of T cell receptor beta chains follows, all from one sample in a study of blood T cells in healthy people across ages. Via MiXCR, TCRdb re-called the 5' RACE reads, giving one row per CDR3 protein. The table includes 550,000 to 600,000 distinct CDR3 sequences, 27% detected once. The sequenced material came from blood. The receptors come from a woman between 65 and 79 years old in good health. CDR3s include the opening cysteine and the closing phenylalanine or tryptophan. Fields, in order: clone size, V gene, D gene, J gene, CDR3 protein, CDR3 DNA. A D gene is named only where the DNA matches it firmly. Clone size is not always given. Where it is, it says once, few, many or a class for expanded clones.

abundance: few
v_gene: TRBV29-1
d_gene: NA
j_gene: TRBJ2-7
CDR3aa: CSVEGPKEQYF
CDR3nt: TGCAGCGTTGAAGGACCCAAGGAGCAGTACTTC

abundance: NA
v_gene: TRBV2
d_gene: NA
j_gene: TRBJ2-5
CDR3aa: CASSDNGATQETQYF
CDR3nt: TGTGCCAGCAGTGATAATGGGGCAACCCAAGAGACCCAGTACTTC

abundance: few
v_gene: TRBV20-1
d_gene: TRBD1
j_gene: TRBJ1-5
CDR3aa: CSARSGRQGVRPQHF
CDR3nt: TGCAGTGCTAGATCAGGCCGACAGGGGGTTCGGCCCCAGCATTTT

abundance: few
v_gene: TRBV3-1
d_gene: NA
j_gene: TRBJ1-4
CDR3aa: CASSQASKYNEKLFF
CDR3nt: TGTGCCAGCAGCCAAGCATCGAAATATAATGAAAAACTGTTTTTT

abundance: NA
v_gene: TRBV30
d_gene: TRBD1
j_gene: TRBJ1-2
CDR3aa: CAWSVQGYGYTF
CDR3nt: TGTGCCTGGAGTGTACAGGGGTATGGCTACACCTTC

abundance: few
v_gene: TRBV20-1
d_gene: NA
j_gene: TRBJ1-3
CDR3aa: CSARGPEGNTIYF
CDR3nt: TGCAGTGCTCGAGGCCCCGAAGGAAACACCATATATTTT

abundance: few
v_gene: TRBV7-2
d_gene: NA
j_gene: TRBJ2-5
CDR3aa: CASSFLVQETQYF
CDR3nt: TGTGCCAGCAGCTTCTTGGTCCAAGAGACCCAGTACTTC

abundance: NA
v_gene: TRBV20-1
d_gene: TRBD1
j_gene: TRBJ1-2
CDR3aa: CSAAGDRGRWGYGYTF
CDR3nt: TGCAGTGCGGCCGGGGACAGGGGGCGATGGGGCTATGGCTACACCTTC

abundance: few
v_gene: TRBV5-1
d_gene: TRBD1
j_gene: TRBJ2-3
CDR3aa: CASSKGQGISATDTQYF
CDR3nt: TGCGCCAGCAGCAAAGGACAGGGGATTTCAGCCACAGATACGCAGTATTTT

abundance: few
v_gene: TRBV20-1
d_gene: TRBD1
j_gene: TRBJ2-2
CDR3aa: CSATDRALAGELFF
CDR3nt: TGCAGTGCTACCGACAGGGCTTTGGCCGGGGAGCTGTTTTTT

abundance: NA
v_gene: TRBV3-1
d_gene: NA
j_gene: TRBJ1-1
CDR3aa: CASSPMGQNTEAFF
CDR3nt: TGTGCCAGCAGTCCTATGGGACAGAACACTGAAGCTTTCTTT

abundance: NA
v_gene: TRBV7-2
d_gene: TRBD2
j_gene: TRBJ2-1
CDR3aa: CASSPRTSGGNYNEQFF
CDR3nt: TGTGCCAGCAGCCCAAGGACTAGCGGGGGTAACTACAATGAGCAGTTCTTC

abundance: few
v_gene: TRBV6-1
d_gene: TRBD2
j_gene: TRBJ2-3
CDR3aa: CASSAGGTTDTQYF
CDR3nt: TGTGCCAGCAGTGCCGGGGGGACCACAGATACGCAGTATTTT

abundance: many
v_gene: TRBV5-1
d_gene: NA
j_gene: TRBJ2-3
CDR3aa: CASSAGASGGNTQYF
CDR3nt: TGCGCCAGCAGCGCCGGGGCGTCGGGGGGCAATACGCAGTATTTT

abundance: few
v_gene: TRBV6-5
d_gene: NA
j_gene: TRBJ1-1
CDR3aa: CASSLGGYGAFEAFF
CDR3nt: TGTGCCAGCAGTTTGGGCGGGTACGGGGCATTTGAAGCTTTCTTT

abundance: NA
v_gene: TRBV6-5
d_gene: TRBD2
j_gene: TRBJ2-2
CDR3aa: CASRGLAENTGELFF
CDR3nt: TGTGCCAGCAGAGGACTAGCAGAAAACACCGGGGAGCTGTTTTTT

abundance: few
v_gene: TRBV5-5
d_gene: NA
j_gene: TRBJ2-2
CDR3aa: CASSSSGPYTGELFF
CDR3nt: TGTGCCAGCAGCTCCTCCGGGCCTTACACCGGGGAGCTGTTTTTT

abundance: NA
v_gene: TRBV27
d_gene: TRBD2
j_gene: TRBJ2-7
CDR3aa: CASTNQASGSYEQYF
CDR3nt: TGTGCCAGCACCAACCAGGCTAGCGGTTCCTACGAGCAGTACTTC

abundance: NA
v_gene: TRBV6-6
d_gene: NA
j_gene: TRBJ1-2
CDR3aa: CASILRGSGGGYTF
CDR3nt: TGTGCCAGCATCTTACGGGGCTCAGGAGGTGGCTACACCTTC

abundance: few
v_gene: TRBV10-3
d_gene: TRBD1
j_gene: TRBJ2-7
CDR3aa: CAIGQGGNEQYF
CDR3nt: TGTGCCATCGGACAGGGGGGGAACGAGCAGTACTTC

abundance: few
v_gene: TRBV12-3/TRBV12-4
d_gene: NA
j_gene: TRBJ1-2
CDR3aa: CASSPDYGYTF
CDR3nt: TGTGCCAGCAGTCCAGACTATGGCTACACCTTC

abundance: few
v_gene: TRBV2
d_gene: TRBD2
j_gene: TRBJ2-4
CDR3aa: CASRPSSGGEGKNIQYF
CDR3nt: TGTGCCAGCAGACCCTCTAGCGGGGGGGAGGGCAAAAACATTCAGTACTTC

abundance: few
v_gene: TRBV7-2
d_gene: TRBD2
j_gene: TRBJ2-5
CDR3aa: CASSLASRGVFF
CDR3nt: TGTGCCAGCAGCTTAGCTAGCCGGGGGGTTTTCTTC

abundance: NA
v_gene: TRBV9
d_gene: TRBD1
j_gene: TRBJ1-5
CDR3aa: CASSTPGGRRQPQHF
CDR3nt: TGTGCCAGCAGCACCCCAGGGGGTAGGAGACAGCCCCAGCATTTT

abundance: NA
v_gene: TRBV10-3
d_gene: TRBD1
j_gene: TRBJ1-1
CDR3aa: CAISVTGGTEAFF
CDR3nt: TGTGCCATCAGTGTTACAGGGGGCACTGAAGCTTTCTTT

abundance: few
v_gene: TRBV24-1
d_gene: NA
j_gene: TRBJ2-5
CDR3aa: CATSDSKEGFGETQYF
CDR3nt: TGTGCCACCAGTGACTCTAAGGAGGGTTTTGGGGAGACCCAGTACTTC

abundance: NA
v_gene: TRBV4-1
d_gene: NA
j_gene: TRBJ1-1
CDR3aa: CASSHQSLNTEAFF
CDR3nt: TGCGCCAGCAGCCATCAAAGCCTGAACACTGAAGCTTTCTTT

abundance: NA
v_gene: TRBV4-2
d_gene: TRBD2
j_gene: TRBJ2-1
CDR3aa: CASSQTTSAGGNEQFF
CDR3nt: TGTGCCAGCAGCCAGACAACTAGCGCTGGTGGGAATGAGCAGTTCTTC

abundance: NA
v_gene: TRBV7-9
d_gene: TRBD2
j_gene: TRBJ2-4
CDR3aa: CASSLAGLERAPQYF
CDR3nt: TGTGCCAGCAGCTTAGCGGGACTAGAGAGGGCCCCTCAGTACTTC

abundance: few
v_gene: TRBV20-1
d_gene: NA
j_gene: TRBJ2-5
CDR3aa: CSARGGSVETQYF
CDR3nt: TGCAGTGCTAGGGGGGGCAGTGTGGAGACCCAGTACTTC

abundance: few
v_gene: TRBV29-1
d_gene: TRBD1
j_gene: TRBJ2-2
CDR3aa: CSVGATGGTGELFF
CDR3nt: TGCAGCGTTGGGGCTACAGGGGGGACCGGGGAGCTGTTTTTT

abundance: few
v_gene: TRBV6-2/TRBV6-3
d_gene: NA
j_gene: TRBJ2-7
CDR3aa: CASSRRTYEQYF
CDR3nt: TGTGCCAGCAGCCGTCGAACCTACGAGCAGTACTTC

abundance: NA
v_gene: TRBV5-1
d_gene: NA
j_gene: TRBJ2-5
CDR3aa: CASSLVAGLPVSTQYF
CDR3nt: TGCGCCAGCAGCTTGGTGGCGGGTCTCCCAGTTTCGACCCAGTACTTC

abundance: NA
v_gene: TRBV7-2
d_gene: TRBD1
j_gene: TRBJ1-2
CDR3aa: CASGHNRGVEGYTF
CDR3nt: TGTGCCAGCGGACATAACAGGGGAGTGGAAGGCTACACCTTC

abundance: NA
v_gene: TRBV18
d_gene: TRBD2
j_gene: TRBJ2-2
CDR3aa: CASSPLAGTGELFF
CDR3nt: TGTGCCAGCTCACCGCTAGCGGGCACCGGGGAGCTGTTTTTT

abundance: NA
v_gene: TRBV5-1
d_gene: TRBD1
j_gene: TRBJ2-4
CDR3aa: CASSQTGGIAKNIQYF
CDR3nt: TGCGCCAGCAGCCAAACAGGGGGAATAGCCAAAAACATTCAGTACTTC

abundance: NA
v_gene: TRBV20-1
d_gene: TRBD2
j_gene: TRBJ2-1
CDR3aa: CSAIKRGGNDEQFF
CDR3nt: TGCAGTGCTATTAAGCGGGGGGGAAACGATGAGCAGTTCTTC

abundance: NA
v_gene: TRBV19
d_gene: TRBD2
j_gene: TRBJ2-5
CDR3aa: CASSWGTSSETQYF
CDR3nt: TGTGCCAGTAGTTGGGGGACTAGCAGTGAGACCCAGTACTTC

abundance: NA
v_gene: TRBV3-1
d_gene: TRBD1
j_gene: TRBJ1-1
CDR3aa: CASSQESRGRVGAFF
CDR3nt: TGTGCCAGCAGCCAAGAATCCAGGGGGCGGGTTGGAGCTTTCTTT

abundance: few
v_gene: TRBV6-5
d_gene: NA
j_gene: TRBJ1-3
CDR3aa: CASSSGSLGNTIYF
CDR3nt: TGTGCCAGCAGCTCGGGGTCCCTTGGAAACACCATATATTTT

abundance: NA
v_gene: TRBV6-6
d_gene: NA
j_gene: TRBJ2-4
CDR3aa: CAGSYSTGAKTIQYF
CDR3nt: TGTGCCGGCAGTTACTCGACTGGGGCCAAAACCATTCAGTACTTC

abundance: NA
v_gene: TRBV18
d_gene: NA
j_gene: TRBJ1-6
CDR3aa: CASSPDFGTLSPLHF
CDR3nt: TGTGCCAGCTCCCCAGACTTCGGAACGCTTTCACCCCTCCACTTT

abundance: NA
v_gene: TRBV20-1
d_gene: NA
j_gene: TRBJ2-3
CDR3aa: CSARDVGYTQYF
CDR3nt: TGCAGTGCTAGAGATGTGGGGTATACGCAGTATTTT

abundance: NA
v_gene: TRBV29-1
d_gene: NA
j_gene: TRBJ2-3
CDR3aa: CSVVGQGTDTRYF
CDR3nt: NA

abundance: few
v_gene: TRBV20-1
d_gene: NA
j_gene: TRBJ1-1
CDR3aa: CSVPNTRARVNTEAFF
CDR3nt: TGCAGTGTTCCTAACACCCGGGCCAGGGTGAACACTGAAGCTTTCTTT